A selection of T cell receptor beta chains follows, all from one sample in a study of T cells in Graves' hyperthyroidism and ophthalmopathy. Each CDR3 protein gets one entry after TCRdb re-called the multiplex PCR reads with MiXCR. The sample has about 290,000 distinct CDR3 sequences, roughly 19% seen once. Sequenced material: blood. The source is a man aged 50 to 59 with Graves' ophthalmopathy. CDR3s include the opening cysteine and the closing phenylalanine or tryptophan. A D gene is named only where the DNA matches it firmly. Size values are once, few and many counts, or a class for expanded clones, and some rows have none.

V	J	D	size	DNA	CDR3
TRBV11-1	TRBJ2-1	NA	many	TGTGCCAGCAGCTTACCCAATGAGCAGTTCTTC	CASSLPNEQFF
TRBV25-1	TRBJ2-7	NA	few	TGTGCCAGCAGTGGTGTAGGACAGCAGTACGAGCAGTACTTC	CASSGVGQQYEQYF
TRBV3-1	TRBJ2-2	TRBD1	many	TGTGCCAGCAGTCCCGATGGTAGACAGGGGAACACCGGGGAGCTGTTTTTT	CASSPDGRQGNTGELFF
TRBV27	TRBJ1-6	NA	NA	TGTGCCAGCAGTTCTGTAAACAGGGATTATAATTCACCCCTCCACTTT	CASSSVNRDYNSPLHF
TRBV5-5	TRBJ1-1	TRBD1	many	TGTGCCAGCAGCGAGGGGGACAGGGTGAACACTGAAGCTTTCTTT	CASSEGDRVNTEAFF
TRBV5-5	TRBJ2-7	NA	many	TGTGCCAGCAGCTTATACGCCACTACGTCCTACGAGCAGTACTTC	CASSLYATTSYEQYF
TRBV20-1	TRBJ1-1	NA	few	TGCAGTGCTCGACATCGCAACAGGGACACTGAAGCTTTCTTT	CSARHRNRDTEAFF
TRBV5-6	TRBJ2-7	TRBD2	many	TGTGCCAGCAGCCCCCGGACTAGCGCGGCCTCCTACGAGCAGTACTTC	CASSPRTSAASYEQYF
TRBV9	TRBJ2-3	NA	many	TGTGCCAGCAGCGTAGCTTGGTCCGCAGATACGCAGTATTTT	CASSVAWSADTQYF
TRBV5-1	TRBJ2-1	TRBD2	many	TGCGCCAGCAGCGCACTAGCGGGAGGGCGGAACAATGAGCAGTTCTTC	CASSALAGGRNNEQFF
TRBV2	TRBJ1-1	NA	many	TGTGCCAGCAGTATGGAACGGGACACGAACACTGAAGCTTTCTTT	CASSMERDTNTEAFF
TRBV27	TRBJ2-1	TRBD2	few	TGTGCCAGCAGTTCCGAACTAGCGGGCAGCTCCTACAATGAGCAGTTCTTC	CASSSELAGSSYNEQFF
TRBV28	TRBJ1-1	NA	many	TGTGCCAGCAGTGAAGGAGGGAGGAACACTGAAGCTTTCTTT	CASSEGGRNTEAFF
TRBV5-1	TRBJ2-7	TRBD2	many	TGCGCCAGCAGCAAGACTAGCGGGAGCCACGAGCAGTACTTC	CASSKTSGSHEQYF
TRBV28	TRBJ2-7	TRBD2	few	TGTGCCAGTCTAGCGGGAGGGCGGTCCTACGAGCAGTACTTC	CASLAGGRSYEQYF
TRBV10-3	TRBJ2-4	NA	few	TGTGCCATCAGTGAGTCGATAGGGGGGCGCGACAAAAACATTCAGTACTTC	CAISESIGGRDKNIQYF
TRBV7-2	TRBJ2-7	NA	many	TGTGCCAGCAGCCCTGGGGTTGACCTAATTTACGAGCAGTACTTC	CASSPGVDLIYEQYF
TRBV2	TRBJ1-1	NA	many	TGTGCCAGCAGCCTGAGAATGAACACTGAAGCTTTCTTT	CASSLRMNTEAFF
TRBV24-1	TRBJ2-7	NA	few	TGTGCCACCAGTGATTCCGGGACACTGTCCCACGAGCAGTACTTC	CATSDSGTLSHEQYF
TRBV2	TRBJ1-5	TRBD1	many	TGTGCCAGCAGCCCAACAGGGGGCCGAGATCAGCCCCAGCATTTT	CASSPTGGRDQPQHF
TRBV7-3	TRBJ2-1	TRBD2	many	TGTGCCAGCAGCCAGCAATCCGGGAGGGAGTTTGAGCAGTTCTTC	CASSQQSGREFEQFF
TRBV20-1	TRBJ2-4	NA	once	TGCAGTGCTAGGGGCTCGACGAGGGTTCAGTACTTC	CSARGSTRVQYF
TRBV18	TRBJ1-1	TRBD1	many	TGTGCCAGCTCATCGGGACAGGCCTACACTGAAGCTTTCTTT	CASSSGQAYTEAFF
TRBV24-1	TRBJ2-2	NA	many	TGTGCCACCAGTGATTGGACCACGAACACCGGGGAGCTGTTTTTT	CATSDWTTNTGELFF
TRBV6-1	TRBJ2-1	TRBD1	many	TGTGCCAGCAGTGAAGAATGGACAGGGGCCTACAATGAGCAGTTCTTC	CASSEEWTGAYNEQFF
TRBV28	TRBJ1-3	NA	NA	TGTGCCAGCACTTCAGTTGAGGGATTCTCTGGAAACACCATATATTTT	CASTSVEGFSGNTIYF
TRBV12-3/TRBV12-4	TRBJ1-3	NA	few	TGTGCCAGCAGCAGAAGGGGAAGGTCTGGAAACACCATATATTTT	CASSRRGRSGNTIYF